What follows are 4 T cell receptor beta chains derived from one specimen sequenced in a study of blood T cell repertoires in COVID-19. The assay was immunoSEQ multiplex PCR, and TCRdb's table has in-frame clones only and misses some. The sample has around 250,000 clones, around 90% seen once. The sample comprised PBMCs or T cells enriched from blood (not recorded which). These receptors were taken from a woman in her thirties or forties who had been exposed to COVID-19.

This clone was seen repeatedly, ten times or more. This chain connects TRBV18 to TRBJ2-7, with D possibly being TRBD2 (7 bases). This CDR3 is 16 amino acids long. Germline V gene sequence: CDR1 KGHSH, CDR2 LQKENI. The V end was cut by 0 bases, the J end by 2 bases, with 14 bases between. The CDR3 bases are TGTGCCAGCTCACCACCGCCGGGGGGCCTAACCTACGAGCAGTACTTC. This encodes CASSPPPGGLTYEQYF.

This clone has just a few counts. The genes are TRBV5-1 and TRBJ1-3, with D uncertain. CDR1 and CDR2 from the germline V gene are SGHRS and YFSETQ. The CDR3 length is 16 residues. Trimming left V 2 bases short and J 0 bases short, with 12 bases between. The CDR3 DNA sequence: TGCGCCAGCAGCTTTGATGTCGGCGGCTCTGGAAACACCATATATTTT. Protein: CASSFDVGGSGNTIYF.

CDR3 in DNA: TGCGCCAGCAGCGACAAGCCGGGACAAATGATTAGCTCCTACGAGCAGTACTTC. It encodes CASSDKPGQMISSYEQYF. The rearrangement links TRBV5-1 to TRBJ2-7; maybe TRBD1 (6 bases). Trimming removed 4 bases from V and 0 bases from J, with 23 bases in between. Germline CDR1 is SGHRS and CDR2 is YFSETQ. The CDR3 extends over 18 amino acids.

V and J are TRBV7-6 and TRBJ2-7; TRBD2 matches at 15 bases. Trimming at V came to 4 bases and at J to 6 bases, leaving 13 bases not matched to a gene. The CDR3 totals 18 residues. Germline CDR1 and CDR2: SGHVS and FNYEAQ. CDR3 protein: CASSSPGTSGGILTEQYF. CDR3 DNA: TGTGCCAGCAGCTCCCCTGGGACTAGCGGGGGGATACTGACCGAGCAGTACTTC. The whole variable domain, remainder taken from reference TRBV7-6 and TRBJ2-7, is GAGVSQSPRYKVTKRGQDVALRCDPISGHVSLYWYRQALGQGPEFLTYFNYEAQQDKSGLPNDRFSAERPEGSISTLTIQRTEQRDSAMYRCASSSPGTSGGILTEQYFGPGTRLTVT.